The entry below gives a single TCR beta chain sequence along with its context. The data were taken from a study of blood T cell repertoires in COVID-19. Germline-derived CDR1 and CDR2 are SGHRS and YFSETQ. Unmatched junction bases numbered 5, after V lost 2 bases and J lost 0 bases. The CDR3 runs 17 residues. TCRdb's table, derived via immunoSEQ multiplex PCR, lists solely in-frame clones and lacks some. The sample shows roughly 39,000 clones, around nine tenths of them seen only once. The V call is TRBV5-1, the J call TRBJ2-1, with 10 positions matching TRBD2. The sequenced material came from peripheral blood. The receptor was derived from a human donor in a cohort sampled during active COVID-19. As DNA, the CDR3 is TGCGCCAGCAGCTTTGGACTAGCGGCTAGCTCCTACAATGAGCAGTTCTTC. It specifies CASSFGLAASSYNEQFF.